Reported below is one T cell receptor beta chain. Antigen: not known. This sample is part of a study of CD4 T cells in relation to SARS-CoV-2 and coronaviruses. Looking at the study overall: PBMCs were cultured with antigen for approximately nine days before TCR beta sequencing. Controls used an HIV-1 Nef peptide pool or no peptide. Study-level findings and limits: In around two thirds of donors, memory CD4+ clonotypes crossrecognized SARS-CoV-2 and at least one common cold coronavirus spike.

Before the COVID-19 pandemic, during about 2010-2018, CD4+ T cells were taken from unexposed donors. Isolation of CD4+ T cells took place after approximately 11 days in culture. Only in-frame clones appear in the TCRdb table, and some are missing; sequencing was by immunoSEQ multiplex PCR. The sample yields around 25,000 clones, around 78% seen once. Germline CDR1 SGHTA, CDR2 FQGTGA. This CDR3 contains 16 residues. V lost 6 bases, J lost 0 bases, and 7 bases stayed unmatched. This TCR came from a human donor in good health. The chain employs TRBV7-3 and TRBJ2-2; 7 bases match TRBD2. Source material: CD4+ T cells from PBMCs, cultured in vitro. In DNA, the CDR3 is TGTGCCAGCAGACCTAGCGGAACCGCGAACACCGGGGAGCTGTTTTTT. It codes for CASRPSGTANTGELFF.